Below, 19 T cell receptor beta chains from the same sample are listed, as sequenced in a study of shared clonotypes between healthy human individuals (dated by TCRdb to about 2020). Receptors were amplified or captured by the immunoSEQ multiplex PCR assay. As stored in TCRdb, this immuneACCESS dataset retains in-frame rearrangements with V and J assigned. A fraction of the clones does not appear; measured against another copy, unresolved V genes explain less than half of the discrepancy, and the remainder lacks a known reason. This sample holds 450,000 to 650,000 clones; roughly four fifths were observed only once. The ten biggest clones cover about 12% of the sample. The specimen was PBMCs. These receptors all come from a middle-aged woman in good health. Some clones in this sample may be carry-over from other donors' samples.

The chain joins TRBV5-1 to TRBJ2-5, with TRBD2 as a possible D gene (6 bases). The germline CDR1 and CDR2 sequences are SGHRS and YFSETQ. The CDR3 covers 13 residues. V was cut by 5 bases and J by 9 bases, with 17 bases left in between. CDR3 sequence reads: CASSPGLPGAQYF. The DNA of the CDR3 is TGCGCCAGCAGTCCGGGACTCCCGGGTGCCCAGTACTTC.

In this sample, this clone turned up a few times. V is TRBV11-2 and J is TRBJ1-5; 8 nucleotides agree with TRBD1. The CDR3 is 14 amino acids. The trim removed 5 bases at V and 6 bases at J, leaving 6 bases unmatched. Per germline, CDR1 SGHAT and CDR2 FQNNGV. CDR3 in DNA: TGTGCCAGCAGCCCGCAGGGGGCGGGTCAGCCCCAGCATTTT. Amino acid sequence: CASSPQGAGQPQHF.

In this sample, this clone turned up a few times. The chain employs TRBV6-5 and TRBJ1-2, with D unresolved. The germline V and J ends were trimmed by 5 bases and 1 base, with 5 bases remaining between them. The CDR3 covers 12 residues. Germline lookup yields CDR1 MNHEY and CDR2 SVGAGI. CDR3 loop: CASSEGNYGYTF. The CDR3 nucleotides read TGTGCCAGCAGTGAGGGTAACTATGGCTACACCTTC.

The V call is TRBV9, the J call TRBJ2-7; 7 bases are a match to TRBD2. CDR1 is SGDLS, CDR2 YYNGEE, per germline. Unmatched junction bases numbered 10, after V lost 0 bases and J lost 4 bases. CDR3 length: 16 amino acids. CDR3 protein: CASSVDRIAGPYEQYF. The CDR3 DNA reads TGTGCCAGCAGCGTAGATAGGATAGCGGGCCCGTACGAGCAGTACTTC.

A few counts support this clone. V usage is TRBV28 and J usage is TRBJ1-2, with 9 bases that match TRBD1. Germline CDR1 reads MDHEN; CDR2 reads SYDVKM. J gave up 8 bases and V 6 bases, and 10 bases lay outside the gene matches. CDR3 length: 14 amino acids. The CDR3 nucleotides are TGTGCCAGCAGCCTACCGACAGGGACAGGGGGCTACACCTTC. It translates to CASSLPTGTGGYTF.

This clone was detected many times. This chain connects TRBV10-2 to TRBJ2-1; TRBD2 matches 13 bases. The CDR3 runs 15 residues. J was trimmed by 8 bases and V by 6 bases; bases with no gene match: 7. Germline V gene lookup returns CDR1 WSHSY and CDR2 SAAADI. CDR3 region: CASRSTSGRKDEQFF. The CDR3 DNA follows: TGCGCCAGCAGATCGACTAGCGGGAGGAAGGATGAGCAGTTCTTC.

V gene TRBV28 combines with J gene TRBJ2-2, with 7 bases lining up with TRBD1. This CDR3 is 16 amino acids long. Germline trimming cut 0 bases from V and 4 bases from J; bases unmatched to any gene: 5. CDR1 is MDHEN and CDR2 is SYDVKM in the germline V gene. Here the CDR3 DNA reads TGTGCCAGCAGTTTATGGAGGGGGCAAAGCACCGGGGAGCTGTTTTTT. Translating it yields CASSLWRGQSTGELFF.

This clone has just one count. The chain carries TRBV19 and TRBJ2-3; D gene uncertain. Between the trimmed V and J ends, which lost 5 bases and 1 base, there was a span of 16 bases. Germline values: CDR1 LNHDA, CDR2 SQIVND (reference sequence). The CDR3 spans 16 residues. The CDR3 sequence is CASSRWPQVGTDTQYF. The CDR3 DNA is TGTGCCAGTAGTCGGTGGCCCCAAGTCGGCACAGATACGCAGTATTTT.

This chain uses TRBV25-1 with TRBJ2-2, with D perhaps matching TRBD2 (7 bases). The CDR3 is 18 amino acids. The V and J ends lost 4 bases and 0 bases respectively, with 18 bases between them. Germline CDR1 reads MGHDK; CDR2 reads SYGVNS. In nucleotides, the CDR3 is TGTGCCAGCAGTGGACTCACAGGGAGGGTTTCGAACACCGGGGAGCTGTTTTTT. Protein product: CASSGLTGRVSNTGELFF.

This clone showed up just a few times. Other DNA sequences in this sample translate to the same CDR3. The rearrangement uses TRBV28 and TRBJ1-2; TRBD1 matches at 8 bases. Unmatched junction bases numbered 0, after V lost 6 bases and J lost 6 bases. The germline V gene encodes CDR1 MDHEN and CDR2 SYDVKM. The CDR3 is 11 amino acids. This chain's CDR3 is CASRDRDGYTF. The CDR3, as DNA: TGTGCCAGCAGGGACAGGGATGGCTACACCTTC.

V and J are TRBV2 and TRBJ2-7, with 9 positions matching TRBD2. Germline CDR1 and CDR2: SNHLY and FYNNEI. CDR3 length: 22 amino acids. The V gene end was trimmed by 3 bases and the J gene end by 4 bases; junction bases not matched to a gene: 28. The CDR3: CASSDPGRPAPGSSGKTYEQYF. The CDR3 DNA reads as TGTGCCAGCAGTGACCCTGGCCGACCGGCCCCTGGGTCTAGCGGGAAGACTTACGAGCAGTACTTC.

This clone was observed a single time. The CDR3 loop is CARPGNTEAFF. The CDR3, as DNA: TGTGCCCGCCCCGGGAACACTGAAGCTTTCTTT. The chain uses TRBV28 and TRBJ1-1, with D unclear. The ends were cut back, 11 bases at V and 1 base at J, with 8 bases in the middle. CDR1 MDHEN and CDR2 SYDVKM come from the germline V gene. The CDR3 totals 11 residues.

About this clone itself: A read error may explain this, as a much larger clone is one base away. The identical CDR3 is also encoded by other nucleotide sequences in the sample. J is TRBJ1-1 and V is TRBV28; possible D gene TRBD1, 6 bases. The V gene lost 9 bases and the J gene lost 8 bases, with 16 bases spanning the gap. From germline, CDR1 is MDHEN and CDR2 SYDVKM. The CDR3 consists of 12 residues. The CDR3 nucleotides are TGTGCCAGTAGGTCAGGGGTAACCGAAGCTTTCTTT. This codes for CASRSGVTEAFF.

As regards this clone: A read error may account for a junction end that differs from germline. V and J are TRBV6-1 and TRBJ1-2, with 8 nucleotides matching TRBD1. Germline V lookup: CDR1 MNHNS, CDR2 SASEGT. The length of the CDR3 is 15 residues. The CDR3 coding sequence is TGTGCCAGCAGCTGGACAGGGCCCTCTAACCATGGCTACACCTTC. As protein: CASSWTGPSNHGYTF.

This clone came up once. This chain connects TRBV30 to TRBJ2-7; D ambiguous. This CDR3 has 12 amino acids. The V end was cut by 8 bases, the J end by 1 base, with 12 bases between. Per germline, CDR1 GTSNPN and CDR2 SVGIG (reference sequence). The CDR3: CATGGGSYEQYF. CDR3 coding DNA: TGTGCCACGGGCGGCGGATCCTACGAGCAGTACTTC. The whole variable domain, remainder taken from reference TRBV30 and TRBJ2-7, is SQTIHQWPATLVQPVGSPLSLECTVEGTSNPNLYWYRQAAGRGLQLLFYSVGIGQISSEVPQNLSASRPQDRQFILSSKKLLLSDSGFYLCATGGGSYEQYFGPGTRLTVT.

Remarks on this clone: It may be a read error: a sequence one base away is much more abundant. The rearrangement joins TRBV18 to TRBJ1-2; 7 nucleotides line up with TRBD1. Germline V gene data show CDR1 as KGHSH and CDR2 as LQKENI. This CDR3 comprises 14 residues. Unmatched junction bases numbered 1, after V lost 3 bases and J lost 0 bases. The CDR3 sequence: CASSPDRTNYGYTF. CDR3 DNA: TGTGCCAGCTCACCGGACAGGACTAACTATGGCTACACCTTC.

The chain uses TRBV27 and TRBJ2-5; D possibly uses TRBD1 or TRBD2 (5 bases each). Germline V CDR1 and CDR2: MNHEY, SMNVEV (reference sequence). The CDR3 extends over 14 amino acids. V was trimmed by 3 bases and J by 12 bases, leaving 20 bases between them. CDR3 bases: TGTGCCAGCAGTTTTATCGGGACCCGGGACCGTGAGTACTTC. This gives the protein CASSFIGTRDREYF.

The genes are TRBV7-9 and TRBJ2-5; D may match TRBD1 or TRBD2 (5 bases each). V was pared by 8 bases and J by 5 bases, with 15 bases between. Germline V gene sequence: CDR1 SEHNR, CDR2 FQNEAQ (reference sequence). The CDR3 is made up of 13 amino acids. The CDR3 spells CASSGAFGETQYF. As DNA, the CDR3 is TGTGCCAGCTCCGGGGCGTTTGGGGAGACCCAGTACTTC.

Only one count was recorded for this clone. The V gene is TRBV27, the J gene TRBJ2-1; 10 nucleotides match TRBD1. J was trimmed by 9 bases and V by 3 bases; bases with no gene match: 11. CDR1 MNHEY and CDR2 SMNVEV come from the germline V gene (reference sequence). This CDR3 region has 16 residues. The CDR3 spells CASSLSGTGVSSEQFF. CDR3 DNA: TGTGCCAGCAGTTTGTCTGGGACAGGGGTCTCCAGTGAGCAGTTCTTC.